This TCR beta chain was sequenced in a study of shared clonotypes between healthy human individuals. Once extracted for a subset, genomic DNA was divided evenly among several immunoSEQ plates. The data were produced by immunoSEQ multiplex PCR, yet TCRdb's version contains in-frame clones alone and is incomplete. The data show some 1.4 million clones, roughly 96% seen once. Germline-derived CDR1 and CDR2 are SGDLS and YYNGEE. With 4 bases removed from V and 14 bases from J, the gap between germline ends came to 21 bases. The CDR3 totals 13 residues. This chain links TRBV9 with TRBJ1-1, with D uncertain. The TCR comes from a man aged 25 to 40 in good health. The specimen was naive CD4+ T cells sorted from blood. The subset here: CD45RA+ positively selected. The chain's CDR3 is CASSPRLSPTAFF. In DNA form, the CDR3 reads TGTGCCAGCAGCCCGCGCCTTAGTCCGACGGCCTTCTTT.